The 22 T cell receptor beta chains below come from one sample, sequenced in a study of spatial heterogeneity in lung cancer. TCRdb ran MiXCR on the 5' RACE reads and lists one entry per CDR3 protein. The data show 25,000 to 30,000 distinct CDR3 sequences, 4.5% to 7.5% seen once. Sample time point: blood at routine non-recurrence follow-up after resection. Whole RNA, which was extracted from tumor, nontumor lung tissue or frozen PBMC, was sequenced without any cell sorting. This sample comprised PBMCs, obtained at follow-up. The receptor set was obtained from a male donor with early-stage non-small cell lung cancer.

This rearrangement joins TRBV14 to TRBJ1-2; D is unclear. Germline-derived CDR1 and CDR2 are SGHDN and FVKESK. The CDR3 covers 14 residues. V lost 0 bases and J 4 bases, leaving 9 bases between the germline ends. This CDR3 reads CASSQDLEFYGYTF. In nucleotides, the CDR3 is TGTGCCAGCAGCCAAGATCTGGAGTTCTATGGCTACACCTTC.

This clonotype was seen ten or more times. V usage is TRBV18 and J usage is TRBJ1-6; D is possibly TRBD1 (5 bases). Germline lookup yields CDR1 KGHSH and CDR2 LQKENI. V shed 4 bases and J shed 0 bases, with 16 bases lying between them. This CDR3 contains 18 residues. In DNA form, the CDR3 reads TGTGCCAGCTCACGCGCCGGGACCAGGTCCTCCTATAATTCACCCCTCCACTTT. It encodes CASSRAGTRSSYNSPLHF.

This clonotype was detected ten times or more. The chain joins TRBV20-1 to TRBJ2-7, with TRBD2 matching over 10 bases. The CDR3 spans 17 residues. Per germline, CDR1 DFQATT and CDR2 SNEGSKA (reference sequence). V lost 2 bases and J lost 0; bases outside the gene matches: 10. This CDR3 is CSARSIVWTSGSYEQYF. DNA for the CDR3: TGCAGTGCTAGATCTATAGTTTGGACTAGCGGCTCCTACGAGCAGTACTTC.

This clonotype was counted between two and nine times. This chain joins TRBV6-6 and TRBJ2-1, with TRBD1 matching 10 bases. This CDR3 is 15 amino acids long. Germline CDR1 MNHNY, CDR2 SVGAGI (reference sequence). The J segment lost 5 bases and the V segment lost 7 bases, leaving 8 bases of the junction unmatched. The chain's CDR3 is CASNPGQGENNEQFF. In DNA form, the CDR3 reads TGTGCCAGCAACCCCGGACAGGGGGAAAACAATGAGCAGTTCTTC.

The table lists this clonotype with many counts. The CDR3 DNA sequence: TGTGCCAGCAGCTTCGGCGGCAGGGTGACAGATACGCAGTATTTT. Residues: CASSFGGRVTDTQYF. The rearrangement joins TRBV7-9 to TRBJ2-3, with D maybe TRBD1 (5 bases). CDR1 is SEHNR and CDR2 is FQNEAQ in the germline V gene (reference sequence). The CDR3 extends over 15 amino acids. V was cut by 3 bases and J by 3 bases, with 13 bases left in between.

J is TRBJ2-7 and V is TRBV7-2; D is possibly TRBD2 (5 bases). The CDR3 is 14 amino acids. From germline, CDR1 is SGHTA and CDR2 FQGNSA. The CDR3 DNA reads as TGTGCCAGCAGCTTAGATGGGAGCTCCCACGAGCAGTACGTC. Its translation: CASSLDGSSHEQYV.

This clonotype showed up many times. The rearrangement joins TRBV20-1 to TRBJ1-3; D uncertain. V lost 5 bases and J 4 bases, leaving 6 bases between the germline ends. The germline V gene has CDR1 DFQATT and CDR2 SNEGSKA (reference sequence). The CDR3 consists of 11 residues. This chain's CDR3 is CSARRGNTIYF. The CDR3 nucleotides are TGCAGTGCTCGCAGGGGAAACACCATATATTTT.

This clonotype was counted many times. The chain recombines TRBV28 with TRBJ2-3; no firm D call. The CDR3 is 12 amino acids. Germline V gene data show CDR1 as MDHEN and CDR2 as SYDVKM. CDR3 amino acids: CASETSTDTQYF. The CDR3 region has the DNA TGTGCTTCTGAAACTAGCACAGATACGCAGTATTTT.

This clonotype has ten or more counts. The chain links TRBV4-2 to TRBJ1-4, with D unresolved. The V end was cut by 1 base, the J end by 8 bases, with 8 bases between. Germline V gives CDR1 LGHNA, CDR2 YNFKEQ. CDR3 length: 13 residues. The CDR3 region is CASSQARAEKLFF. CDR3 coding DNA: TGTGCCAGCAGCCAAGCTCGGGCAGAAAAACTGTTTTTT.

This clonotype was detected ten times or more. The chain is built from TRBV3-1 and TRBJ2-2, with 11 positions matching TRBD2. The CDR3 loop spans 16 amino acids. CDR1 is LGHDT and CDR2 is YNNKEL in the germline V gene (reference sequence). The V segment lost 0 bases and the J segment 7 bases; nucleotides outside the gene matches: 4. CDR3: CASSQDSTSGDGELFF. CDR3 DNA: TGTGCCAGCAGCCAAGATTCGACTAGCGGGGACGGGGAGCTGTTTTTT.

The chain is built from TRBV4-1 and TRBJ2-1, with TRBD2 as a possible D gene (6 bases). The germline V and J ends were trimmed by 0 bases and 3 bases, with 9 bases remaining between them. Germline assignment: CDR1 MGHRA and CDR2 YSYEKL. The CDR3 sequence is 15 residues long. In DNA, the CDR3 is TGCGCCAGCAGCCAAGATATTAGCGGCTACAATGAGCAGTTCTTC. Translation gives CASSQDISGYNEQFF.

The chain carries TRBV18 and TRBJ2-6; TRBD1 might be the D (5 bases). The CDR3 runs 14 residues. CDR1 is KGHSH, CDR2 LQKENI, per germline. Trimming took off 6 bases at V and 1 base at J, with 7 bases between the two ends. In DNA form, the CDR3 reads TGTGCCAGCTCCCAGGGATCTGGGGCCAACGTCCTGACTTTC. Amino acid sequence: CASSQGSGANVLTF.

This clonotype appeared many times. Here the CDR3 DNA reads TGCAGCGTATTGGGGGGCGACTATGGCTACACCTTC. Translating gives CSVLGGDYGYTF. This chain joins TRBV29-1 and TRBJ1-2, with D possibly being TRBD1 (6 bases). Trimming cost V 6 bases and J 3 bases, with 11 bases left between them. Germline V lookup: CDR1 SQVTM, CDR2 ANQGSEA. CDR3 length: 12 residues.

This clonotype was counted at least ten times. The CDR3 DNA follows: TGTGCCTGGGCAGGGGCTATGAAGAACACTGAAGCTTTCTTT. As protein: CAWAGAMKNTEAFF. This chain uses TRBV30 with TRBJ1-1, with D perhaps matching TRBD1 (6 bases). V was cut by 5 bases and J by 1 base, with 14 bases left in between. Germline V lookup: CDR1 GTSNPN, CDR2 SVGIG (reference sequence). The CDR3 consists of 14 residues. Filled out from reference TRBV30 and TRBJ1-1, the complete variable domain reads SQTIHQWPATLVQPVGSPLSLECTVEGTSNPNLYWYRQAAGRGLQLLFYSVGIGQISSEVPQNLSASRPQDRQFILSSKKLLLSDSGFYLCAWAGAMKNTEAFFGQGTRLTVV.

This clonotype was detected many times. The chain joins TRBV5-4 to TRBJ2-4, with 7 bases that match TRBD2. Germline V gives CDR1 SGHNT, CDR2 YYREEE (reference sequence). After removal of 1 base from V and 0 bases from J, the junction contained 4 bases not matched to a gene. The CDR3 contains 16 residues. CDR3 sequence (DNA): TGTGCCAGCAGCTTGTCTAGCGGAGTAGCCAAAAACATTCAGTACTTC. The encoded protein is CASSLSSGVAKNIQYF.

V and J are TRBV20-1 and TRBJ1-4; D is unresolved. The CDR3 has 15 amino acids. CDR1 DFQATT and CDR2 SNEGSKA come from the germline V gene (reference sequence). Trimming pared 4 bases from V and 5 bases from J, leaving 17 bases between. Written as DNA, the CDR3 is TGCAGTGCTACCCCGTGGGAGGGAGCAAATGAAAAACTGTTTTTT. Translated: CSATPWEGANEKLFF.

This clonotype has a count of ten or more. This chain joins TRBV23-1 and TRBJ1-5; tentative D call: TRBD1 (5 bases). TRBV23-1 is marked as an open reading frame, function uncertain. The length of the CDR3 is 17 residues. Trimming removed 3 bases at V and 4 bases at J, with 19 bases between. The CDR3 nucleotides are TGCGCCAGCAGTCAGTGGGGGGTTGCATTTTCGAATCAGCCCCAGCATTTT. Translating it yields CASSQWGVAFSNQPQHF.

This clonotype was recorded many times. This rearrangement joins TRBV29-1 to TRBJ2-7; 7 bases match TRBD2. V lost 3 bases, J lost 5 bases, and 13 bases stayed unmatched. The CDR3 extends over 15 amino acids. The V gene's germline CDR1 is SQVTM and CDR2 ANQGSEA. The DNA of the CDR3 is TGCAGCGTTGATGGCGGGCTAGCGGAAGGCCACGAGCAGTACGTC. Translated: CSVDGGLAEGHEQYV.

This clonotype was detected many times. V is TRBV6-6 and J is TRBJ2-1; maybe TRBD1 (5 bases). V gave up 5 bases and J gave up 7 bases, with 18 bases separating them. CDR1 and CDR2 (germline): MNHNY, SVGAGI (reference sequence). This CDR3 contains 15 residues. CDR3 DNA: TGTGCCAGCAGTCAACGAGCCCAGCAGGGTAATGAGCAGTTCTTC. Its translation is CASSQRAQQGNEQFF.

Many counts were recorded for this clonotype. V usage is TRBV19 and J usage is TRBJ2-5; no clear D. CDR3 length: 14 residues. Germline assignment: CDR1 LNHDA and CDR2 SQIVND (reference sequence). V lost 6 bases to trimming and J lost 5 bases, with 16 bases between them. This CDR3 is CASSPLDGRETQYF. In DNA, the CDR3 is TGTGCCAGTAGCCCACTGGACGGCCGGGAGACCCAGTACTTC. Looking up the rest from reference TRBV19 and TRBJ2-5 gives the full variable domain: DGGITQSPKYLFRKEGQNVTLSCEQNLNHDAMYWYRQDPGQGLRLIYYSQIVNDFQKGDIAEGYSVSREKKESFPLTVTSAQKNPTAFYLCASSPLDGRETQYFGPGTRLLVL.

This clonotype was recorded at least ten times. The J gene is TRBJ1-5, the V gene TRBV24-1; D is possibly TRBD1 (6 bases). Germline V gene lookup returns CDR1 KGHDR and CDR2 SFDVKD. Trimming cost V 5 bases and J 3 bases, with 13 bases left between them. The CDR3 length is 15 residues. The CDR3 bases are TGTGCCACCAGTGCCCCGGGACACTCCAATCAGCCCCAGCATTTT. This gives the protein CATSAPGHSNQPQHF.

The sample holds many counts of this clonotype. V usage is TRBV7-3 and J usage is TRBJ2-5, with TRBD2 matching over 13 bases. The CDR3 loop spans 16 amino acids. Losses at the gene ends were 3 bases for V and 1 base for J; bases not matched to a gene: 2. Germline loops: CDR1 SGHTA, CDR2 FQGTGA. CDR3 loop: CASSLGLAGSQETQYF. The CDR3 DNA follows: TGTGCCAGCAGCTTGGGACTAGCGGGAAGCCAAGAGACCCAGTACTTC.